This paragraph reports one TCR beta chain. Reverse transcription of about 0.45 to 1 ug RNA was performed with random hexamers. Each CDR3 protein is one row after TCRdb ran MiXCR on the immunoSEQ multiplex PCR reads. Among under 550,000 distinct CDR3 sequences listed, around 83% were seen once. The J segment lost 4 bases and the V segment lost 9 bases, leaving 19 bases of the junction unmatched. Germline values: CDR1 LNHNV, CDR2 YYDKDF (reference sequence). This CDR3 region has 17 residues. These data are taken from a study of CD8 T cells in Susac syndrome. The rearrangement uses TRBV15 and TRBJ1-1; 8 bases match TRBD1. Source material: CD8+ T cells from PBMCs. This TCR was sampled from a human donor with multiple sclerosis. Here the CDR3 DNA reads TGTGCCACAGGCGTGACAGGACAGGACAGGGACCCCACTGAAGCTTTCTTT. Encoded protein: CATGVTGQDRDPTEAFF. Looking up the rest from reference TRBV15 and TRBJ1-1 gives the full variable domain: DAMVIQNPRYQVTQFGKPVTLSCSQTLNHNVMYWYQQKSSQAPKLLFHYYDKDFNNEADTPDNFQSRRPNTSFCFLDIRSPGLGDTAMYLCATGVTGQDRDPTEAFFGQGTRLTVV.